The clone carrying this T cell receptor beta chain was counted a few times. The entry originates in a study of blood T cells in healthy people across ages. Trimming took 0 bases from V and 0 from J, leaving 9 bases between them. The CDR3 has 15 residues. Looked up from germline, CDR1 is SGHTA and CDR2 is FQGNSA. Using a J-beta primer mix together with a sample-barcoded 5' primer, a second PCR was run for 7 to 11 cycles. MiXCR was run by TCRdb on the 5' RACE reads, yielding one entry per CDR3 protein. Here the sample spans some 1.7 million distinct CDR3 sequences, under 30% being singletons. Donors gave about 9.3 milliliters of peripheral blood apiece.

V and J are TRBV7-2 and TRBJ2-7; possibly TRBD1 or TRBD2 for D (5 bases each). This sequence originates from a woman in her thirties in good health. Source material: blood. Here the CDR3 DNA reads TGTGCCAGCAGCTTAGCTATCGGGGCCTCCTACGAGCAGTACTTC. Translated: CASSLAIGASYEQYF. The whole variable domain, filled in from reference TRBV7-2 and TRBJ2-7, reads GAGVSQSPSNKVTEKGKDVELRCDPISGHTALYWYRQSLGQGLEFLIYFQGNSAPDKSGLPSDRFSAERTGGSVSTLTIQRTQQEDSAVYLCASSLAIGASYEQYFGPGTRLTVT.